Sequencing of this T cell receptor (beta chain) was carried out in a study of regulatory T cells in long-lasting Graves disease (dated by TCRdb to about 2021). Background for the entire study: Persistent Graves' disease meant more than 5 years of antithyroid drug treatment with TSH receptor autoantibodies that stayed positive. This study used TCR sequencing and RNA sequencing of peripheral blood to compare persistent Graves' disease patients against newly diagnosed Graves' disease patients. A total of some 35 samples underwent TCR sequencing, from roughly 13 patients with persistent Graves' disease and around 20 patients with newly diagnosed Graves' disease. The study was conducted in China and was registered as a clinical trial. In the clinical cohort, patients with persistent Graves' disease had used antithyroid drugs for an average of approximately eleven years.

This clonotype was seen once. Its antigen remains undetermined. No much larger clonotype is one base removed from it; base qualities were not supplied. One read gives only weak evidence. The meaning of the sample's time point label: persistent/refractory GD, antithyroid drugs over 5 years with positive TRAb. RNA was extracted from PBMCs in TRIzol for both TCR sequencing and RNA sequencing. The diagnosis of Graves' disease followed American Thyroid Association guidelines. Recruitment of patients was carried out at an endocrinology department in Xi'an, China. Each patient gave about 9.1 milliliters of peripheral blood, collected in an EDTA anticoagulant tube. Ficoll Paque Plus density gradient separation was used to isolate PBMCs, and no further T cell sorting was done. An Agilent 2100 Bioanalyzer and agarose gel were used to check RNA quality, and a NanoDrop 2000 was used to measure RNA concentration.

Library creation used multiplex PCR. The data were produced on an Illumina HiSeq 4000. iRepertoire HTBI primers and Arm-PCR amplification of CDR3 regions were used to construct TCR beta libraries. PCR products were gel purified before sequencing. Under the source paper's analysis protocol: Across samples, roughly 60 TRBV and 13 to 15 TRBJ segments were identified and used for gene usage analysis of CDR3 amino acid clonotypes. Filtered high-quality paired reads were merged into contigs using COPE and FqMerger. BLAST was used to align contigs to IMGT TRBV, TRBD and TRBJ reference genes, with CDR3 defined following IMGT. Any clonotype with a frequency above 0.1% was classified as a highly expanded clone. Shannon entropy was used to measure repertoire diversity, and the Gini coefficient was used to measure V-J evenness. A clonotype was considered public if more than one individual shared it. The public sequencing data were trimmed at Q25 with fastp and processed into clonotypes with MiXCR by TCRdb, which kept only in-frame beta chains. Rows are combined by CDR3 protein, so each entry shows the most common genes and DNA. The authors' filters were not applied to this entry. The sample contains about 460,000 distinct CDR3 sequences, 22% of them found a single time. 13% of the sample belongs to the ten largest clones.

The germline V gene specifies SGHNT as CDR1 and YENEEA as CDR2. The CDR3 covers 14 residues, taking in both the cysteine and the phenylalanine. Just the 42-base CDR3 DNA is kept, in frame starting at base 1. A distance of 6 bases separates the germline ends of V and J, which lose 3 bases and 0 bases respectively. Study-level results and caveats: More public clonotypes were shared among persistent patients (approximately 3,000) than among newly diagnosed patients (roughly 1,000). Only peripheral blood was studied, because thyroid tissue, the primary lesion, was inaccessible. Lower TCR Shannon entropy and fewer highly expanded clones were observed in persistent Graves' disease patients than in newly diagnosed patients, which suggested clonal expansion. Sequencing and analysis were restricted to the TCR beta chain. The authors acknowledged the small sample size as a limitation that may reduce accuracy. Persistent disease showed preferential use of TRBV28, TRBJ1-2 and TRBJ2-5, whereas newly diagnosed disease favored TRBV20-1 and TRBJ2-1.

Specimen: peripheral blood mononuclear cells (PBMCs), collected when the disease was refractory, from a patient treated with antithyroid drugs. The sequence derives from a female donor with Graves disease. The rearrangement combines TRBV11-3 with TRBJ2-1, with the D gene not clear enough to name. The CDR3 sequence is CASSFSTSYNEQFF. The nucleotide sequence reads TGTGCCAGCAGCTTCTCCACCTCCTACAATGAGCAGTTCTTC.